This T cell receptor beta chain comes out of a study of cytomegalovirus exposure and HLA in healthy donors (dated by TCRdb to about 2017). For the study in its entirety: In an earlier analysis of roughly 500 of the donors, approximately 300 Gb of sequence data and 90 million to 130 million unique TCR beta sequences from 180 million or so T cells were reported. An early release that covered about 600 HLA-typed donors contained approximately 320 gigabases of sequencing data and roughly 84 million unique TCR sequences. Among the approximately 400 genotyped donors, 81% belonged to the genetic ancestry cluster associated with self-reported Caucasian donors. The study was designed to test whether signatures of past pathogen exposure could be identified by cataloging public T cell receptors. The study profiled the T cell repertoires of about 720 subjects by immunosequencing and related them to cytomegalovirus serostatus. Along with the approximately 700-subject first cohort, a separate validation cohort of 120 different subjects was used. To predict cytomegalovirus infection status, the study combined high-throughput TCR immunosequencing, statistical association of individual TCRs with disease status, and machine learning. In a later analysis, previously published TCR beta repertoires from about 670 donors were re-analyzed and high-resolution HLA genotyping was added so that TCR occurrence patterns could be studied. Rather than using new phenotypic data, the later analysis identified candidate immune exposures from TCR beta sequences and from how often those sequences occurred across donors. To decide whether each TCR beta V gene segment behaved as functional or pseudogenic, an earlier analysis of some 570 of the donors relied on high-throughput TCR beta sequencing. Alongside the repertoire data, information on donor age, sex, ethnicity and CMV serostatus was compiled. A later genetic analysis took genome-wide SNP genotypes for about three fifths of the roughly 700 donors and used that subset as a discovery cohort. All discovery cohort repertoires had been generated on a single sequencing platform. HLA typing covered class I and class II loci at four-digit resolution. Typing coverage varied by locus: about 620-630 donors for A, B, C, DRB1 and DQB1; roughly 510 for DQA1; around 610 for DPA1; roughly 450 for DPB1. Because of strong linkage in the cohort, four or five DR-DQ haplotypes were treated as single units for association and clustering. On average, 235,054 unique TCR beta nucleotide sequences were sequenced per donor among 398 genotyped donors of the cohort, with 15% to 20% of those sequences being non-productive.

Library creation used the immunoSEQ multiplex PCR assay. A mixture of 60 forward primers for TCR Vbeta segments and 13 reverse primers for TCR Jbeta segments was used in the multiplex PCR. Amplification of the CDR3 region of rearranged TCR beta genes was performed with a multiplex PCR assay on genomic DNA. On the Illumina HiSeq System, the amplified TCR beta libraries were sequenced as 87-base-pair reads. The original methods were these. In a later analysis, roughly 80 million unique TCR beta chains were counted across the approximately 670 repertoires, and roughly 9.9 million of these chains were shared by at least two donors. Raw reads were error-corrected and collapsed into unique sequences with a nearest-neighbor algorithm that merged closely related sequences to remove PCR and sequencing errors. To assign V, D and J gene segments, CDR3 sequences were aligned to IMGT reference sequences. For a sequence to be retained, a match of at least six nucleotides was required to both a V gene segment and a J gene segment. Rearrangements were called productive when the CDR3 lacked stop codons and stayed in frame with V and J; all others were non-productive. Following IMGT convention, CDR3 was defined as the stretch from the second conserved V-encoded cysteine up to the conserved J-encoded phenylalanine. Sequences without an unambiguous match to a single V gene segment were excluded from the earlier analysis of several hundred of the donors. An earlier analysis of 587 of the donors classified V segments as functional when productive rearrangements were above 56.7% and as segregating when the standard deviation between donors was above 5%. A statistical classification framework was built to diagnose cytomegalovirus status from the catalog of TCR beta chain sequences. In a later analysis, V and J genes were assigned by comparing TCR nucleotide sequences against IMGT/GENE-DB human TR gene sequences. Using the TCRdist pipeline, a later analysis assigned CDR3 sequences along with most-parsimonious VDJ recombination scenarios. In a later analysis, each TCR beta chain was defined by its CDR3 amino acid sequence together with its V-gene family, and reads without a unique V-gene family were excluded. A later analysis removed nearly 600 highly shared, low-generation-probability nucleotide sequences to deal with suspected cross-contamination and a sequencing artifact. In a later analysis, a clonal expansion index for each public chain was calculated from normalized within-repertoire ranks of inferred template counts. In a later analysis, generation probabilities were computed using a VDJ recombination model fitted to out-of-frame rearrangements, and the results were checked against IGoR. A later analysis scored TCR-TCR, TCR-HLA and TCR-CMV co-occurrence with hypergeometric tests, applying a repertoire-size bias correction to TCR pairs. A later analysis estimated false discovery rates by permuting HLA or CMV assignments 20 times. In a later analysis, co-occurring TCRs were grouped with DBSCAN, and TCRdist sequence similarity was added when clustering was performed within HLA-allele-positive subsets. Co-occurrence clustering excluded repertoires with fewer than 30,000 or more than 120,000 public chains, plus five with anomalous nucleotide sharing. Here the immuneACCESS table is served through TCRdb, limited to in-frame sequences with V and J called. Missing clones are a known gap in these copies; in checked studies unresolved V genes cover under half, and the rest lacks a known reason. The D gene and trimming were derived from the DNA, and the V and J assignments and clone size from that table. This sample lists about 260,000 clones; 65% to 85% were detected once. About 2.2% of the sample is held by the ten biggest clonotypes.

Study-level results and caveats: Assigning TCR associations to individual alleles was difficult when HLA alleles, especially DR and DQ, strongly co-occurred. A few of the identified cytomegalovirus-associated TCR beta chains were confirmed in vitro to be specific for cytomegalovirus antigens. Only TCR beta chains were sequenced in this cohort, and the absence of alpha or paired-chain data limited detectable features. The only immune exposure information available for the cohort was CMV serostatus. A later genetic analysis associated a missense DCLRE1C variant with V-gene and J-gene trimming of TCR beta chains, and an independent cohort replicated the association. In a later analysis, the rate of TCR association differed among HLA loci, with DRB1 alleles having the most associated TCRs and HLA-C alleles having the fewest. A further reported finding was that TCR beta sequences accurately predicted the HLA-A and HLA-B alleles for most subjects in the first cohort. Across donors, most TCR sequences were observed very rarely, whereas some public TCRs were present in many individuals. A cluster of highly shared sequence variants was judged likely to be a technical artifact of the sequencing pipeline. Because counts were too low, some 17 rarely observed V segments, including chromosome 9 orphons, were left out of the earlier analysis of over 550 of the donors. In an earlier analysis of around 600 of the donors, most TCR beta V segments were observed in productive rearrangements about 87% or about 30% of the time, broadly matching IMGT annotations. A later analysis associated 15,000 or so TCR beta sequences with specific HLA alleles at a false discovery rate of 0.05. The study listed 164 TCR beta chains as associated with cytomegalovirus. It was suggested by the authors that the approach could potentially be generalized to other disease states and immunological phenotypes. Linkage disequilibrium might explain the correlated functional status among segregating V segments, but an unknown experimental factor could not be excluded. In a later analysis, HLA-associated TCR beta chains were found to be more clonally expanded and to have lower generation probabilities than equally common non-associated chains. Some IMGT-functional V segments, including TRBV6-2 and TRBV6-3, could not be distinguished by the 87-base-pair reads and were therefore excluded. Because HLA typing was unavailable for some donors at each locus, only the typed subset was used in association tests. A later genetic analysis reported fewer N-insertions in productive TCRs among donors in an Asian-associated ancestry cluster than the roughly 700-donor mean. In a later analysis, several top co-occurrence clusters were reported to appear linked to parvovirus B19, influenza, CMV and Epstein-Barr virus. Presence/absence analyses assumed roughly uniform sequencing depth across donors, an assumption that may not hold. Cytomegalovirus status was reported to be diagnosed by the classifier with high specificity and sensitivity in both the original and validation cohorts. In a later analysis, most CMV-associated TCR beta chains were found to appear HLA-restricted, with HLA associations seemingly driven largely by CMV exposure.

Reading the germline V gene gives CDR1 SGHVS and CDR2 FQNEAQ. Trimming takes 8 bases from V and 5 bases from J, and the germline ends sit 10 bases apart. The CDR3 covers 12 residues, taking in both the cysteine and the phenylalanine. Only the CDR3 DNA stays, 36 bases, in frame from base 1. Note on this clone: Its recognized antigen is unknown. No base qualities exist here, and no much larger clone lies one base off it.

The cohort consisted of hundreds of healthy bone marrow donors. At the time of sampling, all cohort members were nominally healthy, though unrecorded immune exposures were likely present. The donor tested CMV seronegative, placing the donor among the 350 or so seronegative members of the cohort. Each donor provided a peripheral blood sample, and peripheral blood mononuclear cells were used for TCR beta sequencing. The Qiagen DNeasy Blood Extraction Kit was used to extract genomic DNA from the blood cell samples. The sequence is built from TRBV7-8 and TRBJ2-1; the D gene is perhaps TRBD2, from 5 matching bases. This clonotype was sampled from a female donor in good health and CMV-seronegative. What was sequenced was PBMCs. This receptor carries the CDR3 CASGLGDNEQFF. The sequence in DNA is TGTGCCAGCGGGCTCGGGGACAATGAGCAGTTCTTC.